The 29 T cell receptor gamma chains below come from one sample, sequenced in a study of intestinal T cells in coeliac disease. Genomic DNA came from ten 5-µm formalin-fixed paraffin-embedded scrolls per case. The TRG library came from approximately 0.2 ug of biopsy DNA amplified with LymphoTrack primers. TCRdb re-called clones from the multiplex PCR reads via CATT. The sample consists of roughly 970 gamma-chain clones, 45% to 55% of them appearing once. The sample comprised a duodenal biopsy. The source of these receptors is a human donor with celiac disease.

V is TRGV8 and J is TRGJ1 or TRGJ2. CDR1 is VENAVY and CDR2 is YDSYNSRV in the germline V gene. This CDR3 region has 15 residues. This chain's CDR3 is CAPGIASGQYYKKLF. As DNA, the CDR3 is TGTGCACCTGGGATAGCCTCTGGTCAATATTATAAGAAACTCTTT.

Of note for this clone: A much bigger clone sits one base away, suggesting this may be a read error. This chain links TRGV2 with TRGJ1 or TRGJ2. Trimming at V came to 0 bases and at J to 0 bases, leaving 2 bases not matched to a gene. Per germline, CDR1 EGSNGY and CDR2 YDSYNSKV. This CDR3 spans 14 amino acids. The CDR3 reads CATWDGTNYYKKLF. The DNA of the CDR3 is TGTGCCACCTGGGACGGGACGAATTATTATAAGAAACTCTTT.

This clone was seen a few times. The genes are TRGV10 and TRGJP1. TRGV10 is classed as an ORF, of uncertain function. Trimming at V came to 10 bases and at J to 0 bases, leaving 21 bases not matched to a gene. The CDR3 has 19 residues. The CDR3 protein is CAALGLSANPNTTGWFKIF. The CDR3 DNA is TGTGCTGCGTTGGGATTATCCGCAAATCCTAATACCACTGGTTGGTTCAAGATATTT.

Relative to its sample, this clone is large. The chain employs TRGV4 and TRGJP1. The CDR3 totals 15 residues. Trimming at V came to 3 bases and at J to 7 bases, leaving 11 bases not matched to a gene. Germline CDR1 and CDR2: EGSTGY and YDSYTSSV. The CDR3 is CATWDRGRCGWFKIF. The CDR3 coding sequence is TGTGCCACCTGGGATCGAGGTAGGTGTGGTTGGTTCAAGATATTT.

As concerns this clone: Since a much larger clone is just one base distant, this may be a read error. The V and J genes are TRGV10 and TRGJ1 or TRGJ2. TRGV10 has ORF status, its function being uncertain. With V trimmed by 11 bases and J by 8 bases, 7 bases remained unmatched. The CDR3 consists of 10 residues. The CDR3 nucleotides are TGTGCTGCGCGGGATCATAAGAAACTCTTT. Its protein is CAARDHKKLF.

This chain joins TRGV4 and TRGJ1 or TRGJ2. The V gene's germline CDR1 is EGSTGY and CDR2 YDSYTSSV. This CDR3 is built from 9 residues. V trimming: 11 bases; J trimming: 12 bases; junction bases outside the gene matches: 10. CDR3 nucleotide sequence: TGTGCCAAGCGCGGGGGGAAACTCTTT. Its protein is CAKRGGKLF.

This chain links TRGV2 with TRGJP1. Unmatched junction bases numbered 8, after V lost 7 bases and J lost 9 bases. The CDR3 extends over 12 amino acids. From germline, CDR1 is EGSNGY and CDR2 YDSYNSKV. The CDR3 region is CATCDHCWFKIF. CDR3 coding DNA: TGTGCCACCTGCGATCACTGTTGGTTCAAGATATTT.

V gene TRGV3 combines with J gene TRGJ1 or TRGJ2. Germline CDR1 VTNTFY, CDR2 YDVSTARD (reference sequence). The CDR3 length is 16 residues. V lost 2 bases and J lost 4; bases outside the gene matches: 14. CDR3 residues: CATWDMALVGYYKKLF. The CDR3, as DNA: TGTGCCACCTGGGACATGGCTTTAGTAGGATATTATAAGAAACTCTTT.

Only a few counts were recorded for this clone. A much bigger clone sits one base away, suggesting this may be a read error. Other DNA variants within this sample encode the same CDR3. CDR3 nucleotide sequence: TGTGCTGCGTGGGATTATAAGGAGGATAAGAAACTCTTC. Translated, it gives CAAWDYKEDKKLF. This chain connects TRGV10 to TRGJ1 or TRGJ2. TRGV10 is an open reading frame whose function is uncertain. CDR3 length: 13 amino acids.

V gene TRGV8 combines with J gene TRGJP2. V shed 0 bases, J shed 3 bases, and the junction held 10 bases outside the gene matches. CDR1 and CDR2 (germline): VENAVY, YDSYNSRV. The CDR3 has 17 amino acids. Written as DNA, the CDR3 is TGTGCCACCTGGGATAGGCGAAAAGTATGTAGTGATTGGATCAAGACGTTT. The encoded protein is CATWDRRKVCSDWIKTF.

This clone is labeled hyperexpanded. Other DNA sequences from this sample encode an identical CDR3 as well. The CDR3 sequence is CAAPSTGWFKIF. The CDR3 DNA reads as TGTGCTGCTCCCTCTACTGGTTGGTTCAAGATATTT. The chain employs TRGV10 and TRGJP1. TRGV10 is filed as an ORF, its function uncertain. The CDR3 covers 12 residues. The ends lost 12 bases at V and 5 bases at J; junction bases unmatched: 7.

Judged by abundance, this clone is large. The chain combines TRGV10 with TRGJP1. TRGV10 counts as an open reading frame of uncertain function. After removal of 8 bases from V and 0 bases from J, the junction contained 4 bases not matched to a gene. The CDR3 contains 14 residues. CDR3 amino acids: CAAWVNTTGWFKIF. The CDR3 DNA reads TGTGCTGCGTGGGTTAATACCACTGGTTGGTTCAAGATATTT.

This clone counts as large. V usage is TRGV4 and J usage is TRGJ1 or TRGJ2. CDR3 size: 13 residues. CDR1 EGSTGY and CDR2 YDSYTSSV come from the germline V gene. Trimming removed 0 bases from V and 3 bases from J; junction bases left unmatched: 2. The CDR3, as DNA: TGTGCCACCTGGGATGGGCCTTATTATAAGAAACTCTTT. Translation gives CATWDGPYYKKLF.

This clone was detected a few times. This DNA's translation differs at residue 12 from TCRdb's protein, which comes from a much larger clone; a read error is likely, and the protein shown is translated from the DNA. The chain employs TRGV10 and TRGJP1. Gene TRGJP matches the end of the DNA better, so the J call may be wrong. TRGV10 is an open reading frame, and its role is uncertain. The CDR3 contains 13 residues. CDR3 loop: CAAWDTTGWFKVF. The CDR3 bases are TGTGCTGCGTGGGATACCACTGGTTGGTTCAAGGTATTT.

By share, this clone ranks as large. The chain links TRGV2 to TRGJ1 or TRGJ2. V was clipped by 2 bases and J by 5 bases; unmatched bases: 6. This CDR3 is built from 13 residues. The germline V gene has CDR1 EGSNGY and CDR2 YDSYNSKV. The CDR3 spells CATWDAPHYKKLF. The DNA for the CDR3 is TGTGCCACCTGGGACGCTCCCCATTATAAGAAACTCTTT.

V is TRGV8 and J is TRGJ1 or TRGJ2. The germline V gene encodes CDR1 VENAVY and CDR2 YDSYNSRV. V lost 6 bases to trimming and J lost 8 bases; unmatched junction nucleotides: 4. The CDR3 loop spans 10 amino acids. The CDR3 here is CATWLNKKLF. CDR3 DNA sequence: TGTGCCACCTGGCTTAATAAGAAACTCTTT.

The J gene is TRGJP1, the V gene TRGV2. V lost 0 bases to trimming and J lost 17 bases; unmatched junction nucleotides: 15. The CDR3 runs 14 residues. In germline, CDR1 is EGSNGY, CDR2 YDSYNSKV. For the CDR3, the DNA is TGTGCCACCTGGGACGGGCTCCCCCTGGGTTCAAAGATATTT. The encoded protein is CATWDGLPLGSKIF.

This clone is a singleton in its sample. The CDR3 coding sequence is TGTGCCACCTGGGACTCCTTTATTATAAAGAAACTCTTT. Translating gives CATWDSFIIKKLF. The V gene is TRGV4, the J gene TRGJ1 or TRGJ2. The CDR3 spans 13 residues. Germline values: CDR1 EGSTGY, CDR2 YDSYTSSV. V shed 4 bases and J 10 bases; nucleotides not matched to a gene: 13.

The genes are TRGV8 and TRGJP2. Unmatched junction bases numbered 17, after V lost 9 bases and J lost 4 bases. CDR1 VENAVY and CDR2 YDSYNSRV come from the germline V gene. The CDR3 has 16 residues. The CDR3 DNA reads TGTGCCACCATGGCAACCACAAGAGTTAGTGATTGGATCAAGACGTTT. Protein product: CATMATTRVSDWIKTF.

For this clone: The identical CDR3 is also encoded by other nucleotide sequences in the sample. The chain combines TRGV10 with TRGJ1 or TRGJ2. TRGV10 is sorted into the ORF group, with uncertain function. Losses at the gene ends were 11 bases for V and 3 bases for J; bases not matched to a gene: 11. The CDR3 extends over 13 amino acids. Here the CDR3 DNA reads TGTGCTGCGGTGAGACGGACTTATTATAAGAAACTCTTT. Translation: CAAVRRTYYKKLF.

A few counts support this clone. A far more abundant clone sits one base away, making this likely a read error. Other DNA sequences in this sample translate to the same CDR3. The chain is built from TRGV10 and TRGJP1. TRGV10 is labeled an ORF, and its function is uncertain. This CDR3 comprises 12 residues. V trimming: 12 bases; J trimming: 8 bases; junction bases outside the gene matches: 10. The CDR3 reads CAAPSTGWFKIF. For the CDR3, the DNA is TGTGCTGCTCCCTCTACCGGTTGGTTCAAGATATTT.

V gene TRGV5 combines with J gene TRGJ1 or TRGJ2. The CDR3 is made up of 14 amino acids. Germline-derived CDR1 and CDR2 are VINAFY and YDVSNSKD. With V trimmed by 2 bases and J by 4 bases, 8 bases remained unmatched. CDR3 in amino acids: CATWDMAWYYKKLF. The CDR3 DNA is TGTGCCACCTGGGACATGGCCTGGTATTATAAGAAACTCTTT.

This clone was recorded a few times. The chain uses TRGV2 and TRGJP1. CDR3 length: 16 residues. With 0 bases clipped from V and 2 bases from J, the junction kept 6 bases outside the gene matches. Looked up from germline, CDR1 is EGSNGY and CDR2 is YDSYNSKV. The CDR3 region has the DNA TGTGCCACCTGGGACGGGGATCGGACCACTGGTTGGTTCAAGATATTT. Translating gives CATWDGDRTTGWFKIF.

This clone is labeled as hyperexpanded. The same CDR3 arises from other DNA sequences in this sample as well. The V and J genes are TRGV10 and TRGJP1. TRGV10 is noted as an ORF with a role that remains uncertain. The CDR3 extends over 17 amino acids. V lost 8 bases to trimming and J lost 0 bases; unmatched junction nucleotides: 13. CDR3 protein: CAAWDPRTNTTGWFKIF. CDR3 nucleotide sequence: TGTGCTGCGTGGGACCCCCGGACCAATACCACTGGTTGGTTCAAGATATTT.

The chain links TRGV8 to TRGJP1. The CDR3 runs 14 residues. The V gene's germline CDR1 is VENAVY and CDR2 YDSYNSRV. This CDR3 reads CAPGIVRSGWFKIF. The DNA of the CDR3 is TGTGCACCTGGGATAGTGAGGTCTGGTTGGTTCAAGATATTT.

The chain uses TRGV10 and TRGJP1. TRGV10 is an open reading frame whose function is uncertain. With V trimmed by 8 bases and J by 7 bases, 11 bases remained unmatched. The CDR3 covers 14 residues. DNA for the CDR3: TGTGCTGCGTGGGAGGTACCACTTGGTTGGTTCAAGATATTT. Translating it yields CAAWEVPLGWFKIF.

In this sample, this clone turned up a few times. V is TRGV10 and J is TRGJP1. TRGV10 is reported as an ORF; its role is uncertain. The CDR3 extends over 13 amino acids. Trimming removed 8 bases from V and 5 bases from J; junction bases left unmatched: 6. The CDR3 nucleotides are TGTGCTGCGTGGGTACTAACTGGTTGGTTCAAGATATTT. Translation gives CAAWVLTGWFKIF.

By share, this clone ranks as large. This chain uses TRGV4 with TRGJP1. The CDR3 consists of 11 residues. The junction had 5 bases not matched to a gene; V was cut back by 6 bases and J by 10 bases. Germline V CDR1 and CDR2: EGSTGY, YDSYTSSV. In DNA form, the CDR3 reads TGTGCCACCTGGCCTTATTGGTTCAAGATATTT. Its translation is CATWPYWFKIF.

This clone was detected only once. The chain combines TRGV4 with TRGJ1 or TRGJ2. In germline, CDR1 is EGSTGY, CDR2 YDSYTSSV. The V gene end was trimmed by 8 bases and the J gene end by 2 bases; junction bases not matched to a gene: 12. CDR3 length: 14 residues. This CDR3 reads CATSGISDYYKKLF. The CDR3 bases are TGTGCCACCTCGGGGATTTCGGATTATTATAAGAAACTCTTT.